This note documents a single T cell receptor beta chain sequence. This clone is a singleton in its sample. Its antigen specificity is not known. No base-level quality is on record; no much larger clone is a single base apart. TCRbeta CDR3 regions were amplified from genomic DNA by means of the immunoSEQ Assay, a bias-controlled multiplex PCR. As for how the authors treated the data: The number of nucleated cells in each sample was estimated from the amplification of reference gene primers within the assay. To quantify the absolute abundance of each unique TCRbeta CDR3 rearrangement, sequence reads were collapsed and filtered. For each sample, productive Simpson clonality was calculated by taking the square root of Simpson's diversity index across productive rearrangements. TCRdb mirrors the immuneACCESS table, restricted to in-frame sequences. Some clones are absent from its copies; in checked studies, under half trace to an unresolved V gene, and the reason for the others is unknown. From that table come the V and J calls and clone size; the DNA was used to work out D and trimming. The sample data list more than 45,000 clones, and more than 80% of these were observed just once. The ten largest clonotypes hold 16% of the sample.

Trimming takes 0 bases from V and 0 bases from J, and the germline ends sit 5 bases apart. Based on the germline V gene, the CDR1 and CDR2 sequences are SGHAT and FQNNGV. The CDR3 has 14 amino acids, counting the end cysteine and phenylalanine. The only DNA kept is the CDR3, 42 bases in frame from the first base. Collaborating institutions collected whole blood in K2EDTA tubes following their own protocols. For TCRbeta analysis, collaborators shipped samples in one of three forms: frozen whole blood, isolated PBMCs, or DNA extracted from either of those sample types. The source of the sample is a study of blood T cell repertoires in COVID-19 (dated by TCRdb to about 2020). Background for the entire study: Samples from collaborators originated in the United States, Italy and Spain and spanned both the acute and convalescent phases of COVID-19. Deeply sampled blood TCRbeta repertoires from subjects exposed to, actively infected with, or recovered from COVID-19 were included in the dataset. Sample metadata almost always included a de-identified subject ID, COVID-19 status, age in years and sex. HLA class I and class II types, where available, came from metadata supplied by the sample provider rather than from assay-based typing. The samples were drawn from two sources: the first 160 participants of the ongoing ImmuneRACE study, and some 1,300 subjects contributed by 6 global collaborators. The repertoires were released in a freely available public database meant as a resource for research on the immune response to SARS-CoV-2. The material from the prospective study consisted of cDNA or gDNA derived from T cells, B-cell-depleted T cells, or PBMCs.

General study outcomes and caveats: The quantity of clinical and demographic metadata differed by source and by participant and was supplied without curation.

The clonotype comes from a human donor in a cohort sampled during active COVID-19. In this chain, TRBV11-2 is recombined with TRBJ1-1; the D gene remains uncertain. The material sequenced was peripheral blood. The CDR3 protein is CASSLDRMNTEAFF. The sequence in DNA is TGTGCCAGCAGCTTAGACAGGATGAACACTGAAGCTTTCTTT.